A selection of T cell receptor beta chains follows, all from one sample in a study of response to subunit inactivated influenza vaccine. TCRdb called the RT-PCR reads again in MiXCR, with one record for every CDR3 protein. The sample holds hundreds of thousands of distinct CDR3 sequences, roughly 14% seen once. The sample consisted of PBMCs from blood, taken 14 to 15 days before vaccination. The receptors stem from a man aged 50 to 59 who received an inactivated influenza vaccine. Each CDR3 is given with its conserved first and last residue. A D gene is named only where the DNA matches it firmly. Rows may omit the clone size; those that give it use once, few, many or a size class.

d_gene: TRBD2; len: 15; v_gene: TRBV3-1; abundance: few; j_gene: TRBJ2-7; CDR3nt: TGTGCCAGCAGCCCCTCTAGCGGGGGGGCTTACGAGCAGTACTTC; CDR3aa: CASSPSSGGAYEQYF
d_gene: NA; len: 13; v_gene: TRBV29-1; abundance: few; j_gene: TRBJ2-5; CDR3nt: TGCAGCGTGGCCGGACAGCCTGGGGAGACCCAGTACTTC; CDR3aa: CSVAGQPGETQYF
d_gene: TRBD2; len: 16; v_gene: TRBV20-1; abundance: NA; j_gene: TRBJ2-5; CDR3nt: TGCAGTGCTAGAGTTCCCGGGACTAGCGGTCAAGAGACCCAGTACTTC; CDR3aa: CSARVPGTSGQETQYF
d_gene: TRBD2; len: 15; v_gene: TRBV20-1; abundance: NA; j_gene: TRBJ2-1; CDR3nt: TGCAGTGCTACCCGCCTAGCGGGAGGGCCCCATGAGCAGTTCTTC; CDR3aa: CSATRLAGGPHEQFF
d_gene: NA; len: 14; v_gene: TRBV4-2; abundance: NA; j_gene: TRBJ1-6; CDR3nt: TGTGCCAGCAGCCCCACACTGGATAATTCACCCCTCCACTTT; CDR3aa: CASSPTLDNSPLHF
d_gene: TRBD2; len: 15; v_gene: TRBV4-3; abundance: few; j_gene: TRBJ2-7; CDR3nt: TGCGCCAGCAGCCAAGGCGCCAGGGAGGGCTACGAGCAGTACTTC; CDR3aa: CASSQGAREGYEQYF
d_gene: NA; len: 14; v_gene: TRBV6-5; abundance: NA; j_gene: TRBJ2-7; CDR3nt: TGTGCCAGCAGTTACCGGGATACGACCTACGAGCAGTACTTC; CDR3aa: CASSYRDTTYEQYF
d_gene: NA; len: 14; v_gene: TRBV5-1; abundance: many; j_gene: TRBJ2-1; CDR3nt: TGCGCCAGCAGCCGCGCTCCAGGGATCAATGAGCAGTTCTTC; CDR3aa: CASSRAPGINEQFF
d_gene: NA; len: 15; v_gene: TRBV6-1; abundance: few; j_gene: TRBJ2-7; CDR3nt: TGTGCCAGCAGTCCTCCGGGACTCCTCTCCTACGAGCAGTACTTC; CDR3aa: CASSPPGLLSYEQYF
d_gene: NA; len: 18; v_gene: TRBV21-1; abundance: few; j_gene: TRBJ2-4; CDR3nt: TGTGCCAGCAGCAACCTAGGGCGTGCCGGATTGACCAAAAACATTCAGTACTTC; CDR3aa: CASSNLGRAGLTKNIQYF
d_gene: NA; len: 16; v_gene: TRBV15; abundance: NA; j_gene: TRBJ2-3; CDR3nt: TGTGCCACCAGCAGAGGTACAGACGGTCCCACAGATACGCAGTATTTT; CDR3aa: CATSRGTDGPTDTQYF
d_gene: NA; len: 15; v_gene: TRBV20-1; abundance: NA; j_gene: TRBJ2-1; CDR3nt: TGCAGTGCAAATGGGGAGCCCCGCTCCTACAATGAGCAGTTCTTC; CDR3aa: CSANGEPRSYNEQFF
d_gene: NA; len: 14; v_gene: TRBV28; abundance: many; j_gene: TRBJ2-3; CDR3nt: TGTGCCAGCAGTCAGGGCGGGAACACAGATACGCAGTATTTT; CDR3aa: CASSQGGNTDTQYF
d_gene: NA; len: 14; v_gene: TRBV29-1; abundance: many; j_gene: TRBJ1-1; CDR3nt: TGCAGCGTTGAAAGGGGGGGAGTGAACACTGAAGCTTTCTTT; CDR3aa: CSVERGGVNTEAFF
d_gene: TRBD2; len: 14; v_gene: TRBV3-1; abundance: few; j_gene: TRBJ2-7; CDR3nt: TGTGCCAGCAGCAACGGACTAGCGGGAGGCGAGCAGTACTTC; CDR3aa: CASSNGLAGGEQYF
d_gene: TRBD2; len: 16; v_gene: TRBV5-1; abundance: NA; j_gene: TRBJ2-1; CDR3nt: TGCGTCAGCAGCTTGGGTCCTAGCGGGAGTTACAATGAGCAGTTCTTC; CDR3aa: CVSSLGPSGSYNEQFF
d_gene: NA; len: 13; v_gene: TRBV27; abundance: NA; j_gene: TRBJ1-2; CDR3nt: TGTGCCAGCAGTAGATACGGGCTCTATGGCTACACCTTC; CDR3aa: CASSRYGLYGYTF
d_gene: NA; len: 15; v_gene: TRBV20-1; abundance: few; j_gene: TRBJ2-3; CDR3nt: TGCAGTGCCCGAAGGGGTGGGGCGGCCACAGATACGCAGTATTTT; CDR3aa: CSARRGGAATDTQYF
d_gene: TRBD2; len: 15; v_gene: TRBV20-1; abundance: few; j_gene: TRBJ2-5; CDR3nt: TGCAGTGCTATACCGGCGGGGGGCCGACAAGAGACCCAGTACTTC; CDR3aa: CSAIPAGGRQETQYF
d_gene: TRBD2; len: 18; v_gene: TRBV10-3; abundance: NA; j_gene: TRBJ2-5; CDR3nt: TGTGCCATCAGTTTAGTCTTCCCCAGCGGGGGGGACCAAGAGACCCAGTACTTC; CDR3aa: CAISLVFPSGGDQETQYF
d_gene: TRBD2; len: 19; v_gene: TRBV4-3; abundance: many; j_gene: TRBJ2-1; CDR3nt: TGCGCCAGCAGCCAGCTAGCGGGGGCCGAATTTAGCTCCTACAATGAGCAGTTCTTC; CDR3aa: CASSQLAGAEFSSYNEQFF
d_gene: NA; len: 14; v_gene: TRBV5-1; abundance: few; j_gene: TRBJ2-7; CDR3nt: TGCGCCAGCAGCGGGCAGGGTGGCACCTACGAGCAGTACTTC; CDR3aa: CASSGQGGTYEQYF
d_gene: NA; len: 15; v_gene: TRBV7-8; abundance: few; j_gene: TRBJ2-2; CDR3nt: TGTGCCAGCAGCCGGACAACATCGAACACCGGGGAGCTGTTTTTT; CDR3aa: CASSRTTSNTGELFF
d_gene: TRBD2; len: 18; v_gene: TRBV12-3/TRBV12-4; abundance: few; j_gene: TRBJ2-3; CDR3nt: TGTGCCAGCAGTCCGGGACTAGCGGGAGGATTCACGACAGATACGCAGTATTTT; CDR3aa: CASSPGLAGGFTTDTQYF
d_gene: TRBD2; len: 17; v_gene: TRBV20-1; abundance: few; j_gene: TRBJ2-4; CDR3nt: TGCAGTGCAAAGACTAGCGGGGGGCCTCTAGCCAAAAACATTCAGTACTTC; CDR3aa: CSAKTSGGPLAKNIQYF
d_gene: NA; len: 15; v_gene: TRBV10-2; abundance: NA; j_gene: TRBJ2-7; CDR3nt: TGCGCCAGCAGTGAGTCGCCCCCACCACACTACGAGCAGTACTTC; CDR3aa: CASSESPPPHYEQYF